Listed below are T cell receptor beta chains from one sample, sequenced in a study of T cell responses to AZD1222 COVID-19 vaccine. Generated by immunoSEQ multiplex PCR, the TCRdb table keeps only in-frame clones and is missing some. The table shows about 73,000 clones, with around 89% occurring only once. Source: peripheral blood, taken on day 0 of AZD1222 vaccination. These receptors came from an adult in good health. CDR3s include the opening cysteine and the closing phenylalanine or tryptophan. Fields, in order: V gene, clone size, J gene, D gene, CDR3 protein, CDR3 DNA. The D gene is left open where the match is weak. Expanded clones are given a class, and other clones once, few, many or no size at all.

>TRBV2|few|TRBJ2-7|-
CASTRGRGQSYEQYF
TGTGCCAGCACCCGAGGGCGGGGGCAATCCTACGAGCAGTACTTC
>TRBV2|few|TRBJ1-5|TRBD1
CASSRGQGGQPQHF
TGTGCCAGCAGCCGCGGACAGGGAGGCCAGCCCCAGCATTTT
>TRBV6-2/TRBV6-3|-|TRBJ2-3|TRBD1
CASSSSRGDTQYF
TGTGCCAGCAGTTCTTCCAGGGGGGATACGCAGTATTTT
>TRBV28|-|TRBJ1-2|-
CASSLTGGSVGYTF
TGTGCCAGCAGTTTAACCGGGGGCTCTGTTGGCTACACCTTC
>TRBV5-1|-|TRBJ1-2|-
CASSPRGGRGANYGYTF
TGCGCCAGCAGCCCCCGCGGAGGGCGGGGTGCTAACTATGGCTACACCTTC
>TRBV28|-|TRBJ2-7|-
CASSAPRGLTYEQYF
TGTGCCAGCAGTGCCCCTCGGGGTCTCACCTACGAGCAGTACTTC
>TRBV6-4|once|TRBJ1-6|TRBD1
CASRITGTGNSPLHF
TGTGCCAGCAGGATAACCGGGACAGGGAATTCACCCCTCCACTTT
>TRBV5-1|once|TRBJ2-3|-
CASSVSPDTQYF
TGCGCCAGCAGCGTGTCTCCAGATACGCAGTATTTT
>TRBV4-1|-|TRBJ2-7|-
CASSQEVASYEQYF
TGCGCCAGCAGCCAAGAAGTGGCATCCTACGAGCAGTACTTC
>TRBV5-1|-|TRBJ2-1|TRBD2
CASSLDPPGLAGGEQFF
TGCGCCAGCAGCTTGGATCCTCCGGGACTAGCGGGAGGTGAGCAGTTCTTC
>TRBV7-9|-|TRBJ1-4|-
CASSLAGSDDEKLFF
TGTGCCAGCAGCTTAGCAGGGTCGGATGATGAAAAACTGTTTTTT
>TRBV7-9|-|TRBJ1-1|-
CASRSRETRNTEAFF
TGTGCCAGCAGATCGAGGGAAACGAGGAACACTGAAGCTTTCTTT
>TRBV28|once|TRBJ1-5|-
CASSYNMGLIDQPQHF
TGTGCCAGCAGTTACAATATGGGACTGATTGATCAGCCCCAGCATTTT
>TRBV27|-|TRBJ1-2|-
CASTLRVGAQYGYTF
TGTGCCAGCACCCTCAGGGTGGGGGCGCAGTATGGCTACACCTTC
>TRBV27|-|TRBJ2-1|-
CASSPTLAANEQFF
TGTGCCAGCAGCCCTACCTTAGCGGCCAATGAGCAGTTCTTC
>TRBV19|-|TRBJ2-7|TRBD1
CASSTPQGAYEQYF
TGTGCCAGTAGTACACCTCAGGGGGCCTACGAGCAGTACTTC
>TRBV11-1|-|TRBJ2-5|TRBD1
CASSDRDSRYRQTQYF
TGTGCCAGCAGCGACCGGGACAGCCGATATCGGCAGACCCAGTACTTC
>TRBV18|few|TRBJ2-2|-
CASSPPPMGTGELFF
TGTGCCAGCTCACCACCCCCGATGGGCACCGGGGAGCTGTTTTTT
>TRBV28|-|TRBJ2-7|-
CASSKQAPYEQYF
TGTGCCAGCAGTAAACAGGCCCCCTACGAGCAGTACTTC
>TRBV14|-|TRBJ1-1|-
CASSQDFPATEAFF
TGTGCCAGCAGCCAAGACTTCCCTGCCACTGAAGCTTTCTTT
>TRBV11-2|-|TRBJ1-3|TRBD1
CASSLETGGTGNTIYF
TGTGCCAGCAGCTTAGAAACAGGGGGAACTGGAAACACCATATATTTT
>TRBV5-1|-|TRBJ1-4|-
CASSLARVMTREKLFF
TGCGCCAGCAGCTTGGCCCGGGTGATGACTCGGGAAAAACTGTTTTTT
>TRBV2|-|TRBJ1-1|TRBD1
CASRLDRGTEAFF
TGTGCCAGCAGATTGGACAGGGGCACTGAAGCTTTCTTT
>TRBV7-6|-|TRBJ2-7|TRBD1
CASSLGAGTGGYEQYF
TGTGCCAGCAGCTTAGGTGCCGGGACAGGGGGCTACGAGCAGTACTTC
>TRBV19|-|TRBJ1-1|TRBD1
CASSQDRDAFF
TGTGCCAGTAGTCAAGACAGGGACGCTTTCTTT
>TRBV28|-|TRBJ1-6|-
CASKVGLARGSPLHF
TGTGCCAGCAAGGTCGGCTTGGCGAGGGGCTCACCCCTCCACTTT
>TRBV10-3|-|TRBJ1-3|-
CAISEAGLLSGNTIYF
TGTGCCATCAGTGAGGCTGGGCTCCTCTCTGGAAACACCATATATTTT
>TRBV5-5|many|TRBJ2-6|-
CASSFTFSTGAPGANVLTF
TGTGCCAGCAGCTTTACCTTTTCGACAGGCGCCCCTGGGGCCAACGTCCTGACTTTC
>TRBV10-3|few|TRBJ2-5|-
CATRPPANQETQYF
TGTGCCACGAGGCCCCCCGCGAACCAAGAGACCCAGTACTTC
>TRBV19|-|TRBJ1-2|-
CASSIAGFNNGYTF
TGTGCCAGTAGTATAGCCGGTTTTAATAATGGCTACACCTTC
>TRBV5-1|-|TRBJ2-5|-
CASSRQGGETQYF
TGCGCCAGCAGCCGGCAAGGAGGGGAGACCCAGTACTTC
>TRBV11-2|-|TRBJ1-1|-
CASSPRKAQLNTEAFF
TGTGCCAGCAGCCCACGAAAAGCACAGCTGAACACTGAAGCTTTCTTT
>TRBV7-3|-|TRBJ2-2|-
CASSLGGRGSGELFF
TGTGCCAGCAGCTTAGGGGGGAGAGGATCCGGGGAGCTGTTTTTT
>TRBV28|-|TRBJ1-1|TRBD1
CASSLGDRIEAFF
TGTGCCAGCAGTTTAGGGGACAGGATTGAAGCTTTCTTT
>TRBV19|-|TRBJ1-6|TRBD1
CASRGTANNSPLHF
TGTGCCAGTAGGGGGACAGCTAATAATTCACCCCTCCACTTT
>TRBV28|few|TRBJ2-1|TRBD1
CASSPTGAVRDEQFF
TGTGCCAGCAGTCCGACAGGGGCGGTACGGGATGAGCAGTTCTTC
>TRBV6-1|-|TRBJ2-1|TRBD1
CASSEQGAYNEQFF
TGTGCCAGCAGTGAACAGGGGGCGTACAATGAGCAGTTCTTC
>TRBV5-1|-|TRBJ1-1|-
CASSLRGNTEAFF
TGCGCCAGCAGCTTGCGGGGGAACACTGAAGCTTTCTTT
>TRBV28|-|TRBJ1-2|TRBD1
CASYSTGQINGYTF
TGTGCCAGCTACTCTACGGGACAGATAAATGGCTACACCTTC
>TRBV30|once|TRBJ2-1|TRBD2
CAWSMGLAGVNEQFF
TGTGCCTGGAGTATGGGACTAGCGGGAGTTAATGAGCAGTTCTTC
>TRBV7-3|-|TRBJ1-4|-
CASSLGPNEKLFF
TGTGCCAGCAGCTTAGGCCCTAATGAAAAACTGTTTTTT
>TRBV9|-|TRBJ2-3|TRBD1
CASSVEGRGQDTQYF
TGTGCCAGCAGCGTAGAAGGCAGGGGGCAAGATACGCAGTATTTT
>TRBV10-3|-|TRBJ2-7|-
CAIRQALSLEQYF
TGTGCCATCCGACAGGCCCTCTCTTTGGAGCAGTACTTC